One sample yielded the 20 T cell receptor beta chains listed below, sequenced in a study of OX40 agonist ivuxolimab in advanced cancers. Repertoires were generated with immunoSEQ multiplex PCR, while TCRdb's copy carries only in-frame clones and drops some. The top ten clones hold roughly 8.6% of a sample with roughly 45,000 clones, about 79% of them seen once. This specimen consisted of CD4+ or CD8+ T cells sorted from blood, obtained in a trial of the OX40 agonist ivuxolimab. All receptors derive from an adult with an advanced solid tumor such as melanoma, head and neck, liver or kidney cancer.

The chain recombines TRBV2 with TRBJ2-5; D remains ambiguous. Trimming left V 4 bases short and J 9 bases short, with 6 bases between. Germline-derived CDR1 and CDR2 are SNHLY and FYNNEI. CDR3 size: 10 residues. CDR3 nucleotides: TGTGCCAGCAGTGGGCCGTCCCAGTACTTC. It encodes CASSGPSQYF.

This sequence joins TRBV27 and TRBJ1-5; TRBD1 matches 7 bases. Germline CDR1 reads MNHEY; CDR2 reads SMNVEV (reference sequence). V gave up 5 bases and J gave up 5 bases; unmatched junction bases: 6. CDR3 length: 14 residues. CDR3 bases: TGTGCCAGCAGTCCCCGGGACAGTCATCAGCCCCAGCATTTT. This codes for CASSPRDSHQPQHF.

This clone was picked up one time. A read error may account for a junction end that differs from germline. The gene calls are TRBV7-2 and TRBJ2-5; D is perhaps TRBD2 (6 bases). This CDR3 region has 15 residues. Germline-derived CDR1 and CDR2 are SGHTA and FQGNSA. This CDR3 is CASSLDPGGQGTQYF. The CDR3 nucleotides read TGTGCCAGCAGCTTAGACCCTGGAGGGCAAGGGACCCAGTACTTC.

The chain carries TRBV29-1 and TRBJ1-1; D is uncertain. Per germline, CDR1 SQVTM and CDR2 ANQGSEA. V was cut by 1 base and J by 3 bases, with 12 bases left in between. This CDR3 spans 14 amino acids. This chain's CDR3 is CSVEGEGLDTEAFF. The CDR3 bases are TGCAGCGTTGAAGGAGAAGGTCTGGACACTGAAGCTTTCTTT. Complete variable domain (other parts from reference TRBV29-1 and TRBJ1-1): SAVISQKPSRDICQRGTSLTIQCQVDSQVTMMFWYRQQPGQSLTLIATANQGSEATYESGFVIDKFPISRPNLTFSTLTVSNMSPEDSSIYLCSVEGEGLDTEAFFGQGTRLTVV.

The CDR3, as DNA: TGCGCCAGCAGCCAAGTAGGAATCCGTGGCTACACCTTC. It translates to CASSQVGIRGYTF. V is TRBV4-1 and J is TRBJ1-2; D gene unclear. There are 13 residues in the CDR3. The germline V and J ends were trimmed by 1 base and 7 bases, with 10 bases remaining between them. Germline V CDR1 and CDR2: MGHRA, YSYEKL.

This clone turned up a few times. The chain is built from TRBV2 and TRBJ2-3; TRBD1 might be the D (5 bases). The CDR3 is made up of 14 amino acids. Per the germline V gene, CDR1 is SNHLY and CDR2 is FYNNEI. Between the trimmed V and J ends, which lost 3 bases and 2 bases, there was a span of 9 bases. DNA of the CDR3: TGTGCCAGCAGTGAGCAGGGTAACACAGATACGCAGTATTTT. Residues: CASSEQGNTDTQYF.

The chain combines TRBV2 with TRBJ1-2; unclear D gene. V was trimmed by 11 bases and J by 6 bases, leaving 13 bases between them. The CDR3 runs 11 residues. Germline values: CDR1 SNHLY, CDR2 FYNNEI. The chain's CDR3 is CAGEGVDGYTF. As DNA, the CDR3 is TGTGCCGGGGAGGGAGTTGATGGCTACACCTTC.

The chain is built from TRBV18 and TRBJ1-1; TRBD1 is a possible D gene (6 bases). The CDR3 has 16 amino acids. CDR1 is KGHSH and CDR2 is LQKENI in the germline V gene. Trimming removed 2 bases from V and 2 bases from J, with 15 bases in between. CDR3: CASSPNTGRANTEAFF. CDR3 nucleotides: TGTGCCAGCTCACCAAATACAGGGAGGGCTAACACTGAAGCTTTCTTT.

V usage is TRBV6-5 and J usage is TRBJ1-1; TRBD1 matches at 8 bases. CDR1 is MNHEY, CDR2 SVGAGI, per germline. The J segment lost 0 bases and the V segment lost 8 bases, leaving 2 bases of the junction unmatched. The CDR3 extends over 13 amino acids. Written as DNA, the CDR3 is TGTGCCAGCCGGGACAGGATGAACACTGAAGCTTTCTTT. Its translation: CASRDRMNTEAFF.

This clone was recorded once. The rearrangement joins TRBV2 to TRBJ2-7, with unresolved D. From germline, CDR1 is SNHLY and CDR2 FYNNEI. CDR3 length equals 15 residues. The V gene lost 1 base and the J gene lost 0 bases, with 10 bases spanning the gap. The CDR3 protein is CASSEVGLSSYEQYF. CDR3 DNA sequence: TGTGCCAGCAGTGAAGTCGGTCTGAGCTCCTACGAGCAGTACTTC.

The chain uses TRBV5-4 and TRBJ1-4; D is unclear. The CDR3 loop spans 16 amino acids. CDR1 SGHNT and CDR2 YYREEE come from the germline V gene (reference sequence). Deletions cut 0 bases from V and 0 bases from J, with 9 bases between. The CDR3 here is CASSLDGRATNEKLFF. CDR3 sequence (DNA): TGTGCCAGCAGCTTGGACGGCAGAGCAACTAATGAAAAACTGTTTTTT.

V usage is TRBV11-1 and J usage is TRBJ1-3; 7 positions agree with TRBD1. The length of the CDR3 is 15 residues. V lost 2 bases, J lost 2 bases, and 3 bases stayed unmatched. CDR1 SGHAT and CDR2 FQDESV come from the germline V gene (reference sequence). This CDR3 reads CASSLQGGPGNTIYF. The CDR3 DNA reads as TGTGCCAGCAGCTTACAGGGGGGACCTGGAAACACCATATATTTT. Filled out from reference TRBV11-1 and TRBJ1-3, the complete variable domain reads EAEVAQSPRYKITEKSQAVAFWCDPISGHATLYWYRQILGQGPELLVQFQDESVVDDSQLPKDRFSAERLKGVDSTLKIQPAELGDSAMYLCASSLQGGPGNTIYFGEGSWLTVV.

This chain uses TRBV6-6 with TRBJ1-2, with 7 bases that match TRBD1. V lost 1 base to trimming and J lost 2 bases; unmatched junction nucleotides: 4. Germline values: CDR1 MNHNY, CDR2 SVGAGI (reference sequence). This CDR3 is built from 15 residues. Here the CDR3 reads CASSYLTGTNYGYTF. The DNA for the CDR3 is TGTGCCAGCAGTTACTTGACAGGGACCAACTATGGCTACACCTTC.

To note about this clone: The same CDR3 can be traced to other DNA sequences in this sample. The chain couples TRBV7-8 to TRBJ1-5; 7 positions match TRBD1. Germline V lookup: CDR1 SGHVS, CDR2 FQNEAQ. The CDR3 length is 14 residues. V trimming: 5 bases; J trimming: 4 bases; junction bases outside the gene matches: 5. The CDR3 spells CASSRDSANQPQHF. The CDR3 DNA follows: TGTGCCAGCAGCCGGGACAGTGCTAATCAGCCCCAGCATTTT.

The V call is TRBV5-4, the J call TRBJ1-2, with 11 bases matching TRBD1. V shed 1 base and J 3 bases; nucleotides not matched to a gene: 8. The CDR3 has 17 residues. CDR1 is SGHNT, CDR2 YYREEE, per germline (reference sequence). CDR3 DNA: TGTGCCAGCAGCTTGAAACTGGACAGGGGGCGCGACTATGGCTACACCTTC. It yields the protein CASSLKLDRGRDYGYTF.

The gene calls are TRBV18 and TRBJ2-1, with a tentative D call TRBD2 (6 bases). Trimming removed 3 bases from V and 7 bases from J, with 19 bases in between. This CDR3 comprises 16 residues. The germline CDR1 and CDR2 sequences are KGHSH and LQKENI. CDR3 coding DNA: TGTGCCAGCTCACCCCTACCCCCCGGGGCGGGAAATGAGCAGTTCTTC. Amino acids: CASSPLPPGAGNEQFF.

Here the CDR3 DNA reads TGTGCCAGCAGCTCCCGGGTGGGAGCGGAACCCACTGAAGCTTTCTTT. This codes for CASSSRVGAEPTEAFF. The J gene is TRBJ1-1, the V gene TRBV7-8; D is unclear. Germline assignment: CDR1 SGHVS and CDR2 FQNEAQ. Trimming took 4 bases from V and 4 from J, leaving 19 bases between them. The CDR3 is 16 residues long. The full variable domain, completed using reference TRBV7-8 and TRBJ1-1, is GAGVSQSPRYKVAKRGQDVALRCDPISGHVSLFWYQQALGQGPEFLTYFQNEAQLDKSGLPSDRFFAERPEGSVSTLKIQRTQQEDSAVYLCASSSRVGAEPTEAFFGQGTRLTVV.

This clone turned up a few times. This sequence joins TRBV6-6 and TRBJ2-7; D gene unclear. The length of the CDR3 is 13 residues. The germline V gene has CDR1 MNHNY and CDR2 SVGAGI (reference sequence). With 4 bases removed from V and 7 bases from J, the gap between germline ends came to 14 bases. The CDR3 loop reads CASSSATVREQYF. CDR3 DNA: TGTGCCAGCAGTTCCGCTACCGTCCGGGAGCAGTACTTC.

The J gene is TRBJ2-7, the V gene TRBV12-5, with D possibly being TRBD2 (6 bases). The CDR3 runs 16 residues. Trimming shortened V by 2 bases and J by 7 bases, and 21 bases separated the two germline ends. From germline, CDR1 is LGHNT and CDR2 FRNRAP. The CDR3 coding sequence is TGTGCTAGTGGTTTGCTGATAGGGCGGGACTTGAGTGAGCAGTACTTC. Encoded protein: CASGLLIGRDLSEQYF.

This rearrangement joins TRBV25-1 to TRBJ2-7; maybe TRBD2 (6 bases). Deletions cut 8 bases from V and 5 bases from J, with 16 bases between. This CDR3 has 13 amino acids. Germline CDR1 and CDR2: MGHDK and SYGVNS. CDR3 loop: CASGVVGSDEQYF. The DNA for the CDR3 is TGTGCCAGCGGTGTGGTCGGGAGTGACGAGCAGTACTTC.